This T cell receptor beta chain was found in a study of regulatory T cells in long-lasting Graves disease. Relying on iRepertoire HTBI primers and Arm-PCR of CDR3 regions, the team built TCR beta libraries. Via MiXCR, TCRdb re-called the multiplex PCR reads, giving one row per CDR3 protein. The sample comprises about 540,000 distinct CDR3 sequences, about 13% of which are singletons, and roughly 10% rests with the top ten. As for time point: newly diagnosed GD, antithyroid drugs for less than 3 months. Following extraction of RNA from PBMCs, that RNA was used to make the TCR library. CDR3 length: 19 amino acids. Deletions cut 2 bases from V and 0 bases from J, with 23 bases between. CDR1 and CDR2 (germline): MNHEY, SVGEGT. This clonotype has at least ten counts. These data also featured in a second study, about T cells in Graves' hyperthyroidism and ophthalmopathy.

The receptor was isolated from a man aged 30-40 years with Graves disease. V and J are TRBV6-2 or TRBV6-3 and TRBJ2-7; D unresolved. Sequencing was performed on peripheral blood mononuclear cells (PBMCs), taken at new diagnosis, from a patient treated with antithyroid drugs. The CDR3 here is CASSYPIGGRSRPSYEQYF. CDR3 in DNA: TGTGCCAGCAGTTACCCCATCGGTGGACGGTCAAGGCCCTCCTACGAGCAGTACTTC.